These 17 T cell receptor beta chains share one sample of origin, sequenced in a study of shared clonotypes between healthy human individuals. Naive CD8 cells lacked CD45RO and underwent positive selection for CCR7, leaving out terminally differentiated effector memory CD45RA+ cells. Produced via immunoSEQ multiplex PCR; TCRdb's table is partial and in-frame only. This table has millions of clones, less than 95% appearing once. The source material was naive CD8+ T cells sorted from blood. The receptors were sampled from a man between 18 and 35 years old in good health.

In regard to this clone: This sample also contains other DNA sequences that code for the same CDR3. V and J are TRBV6-5 and TRBJ2-7; 12 nucleotides align to TRBD2. With 5 bases clipped from V and 5 bases from J, the junction kept 4 bases outside the gene matches. CDR1 and CDR2 (germline): MNHEY, SVGAGI. This CDR3 is 14 amino acids long. CDR3 residues: CASSLAGGPDEQYF. DNA for the CDR3: TGTGCCAGCAGTCTAGCGGGGGGGCCCGACGAGCAGTACTTC.

The J gene is TRBJ1-5, the V gene TRBV10-3; 12 positions agree with TRBD1. CDR3 length: 15 amino acids. Germline V gene data show CDR1 as ENHRY and CDR2 as SYGVKD. V was pared by 10 bases and J by 5 bases, with 9 bases of the junction left unmatched. The CDR3 is CATAGTGGPDQPQHF. The DNA of the CDR3 is TGTGCCACCGCCGGGACAGGGGGCCCGGATCAGCCCCAGCATTTT.

The CDR3 protein is CARSEGGLSYEQYF. The CDR3 DNA reads as TGTGCCAGATCAGAGGGGGGCCTCTCCTACGAGCAGTACTTC. The gene calls are TRBV19 and TRBJ2-7; perhaps D is TRBD1 or TRBD2 (6 bases each). V was clipped by 9 bases and J by 0 bases, with 15 bases between them. Germline CDR1 reads LNHDA; CDR2 reads SQIVND (reference sequence). The CDR3 is made up of 14 amino acids.

The CDR3 sequence is CASSLRGTSGIYEQYF. CDR3 in DNA: TGCGCCAGCAGCTTAAGGGGAACTAGCGGGATCTACGAGCAGTACTTC. J is TRBJ2-7 and V is TRBV4-1; 10 bases fit TRBD2. The V and J ends lost 5 bases and 3 bases, in that order; junction bases with no gene match: 10. Germline loops: CDR1 MGHRA, CDR2 YSYEKL. CDR3 size: 16 residues.

This chain joins TRBV29-1 and TRBJ2-3, with D perhaps TRBD2 (6 bases). Germline CDR1 and CDR2: SQVTM and ANQGSEA. The V end lost 5 bases, the J end lost 7 bases, and 19 bases lay between the germline ends. The CDR3 length is 14 residues. CDR3 in amino acids: CSVLELGGWYTQYF. The CDR3 DNA sequence: TGCAGCGTTCTCGAGCTGGGGGGTTGGTATACGCAGTATTTT.

CDR3 amino acids: CASSAGQGETQYF. The CDR3 region has the DNA TGTGCCAGCAGCGCCGGACAGGGGGAGACCCAGTACTTC. The genes are TRBV5-4 and TRBJ2-5, with 9 bases lining up with TRBD1. Germline-derived CDR1 and CDR2 are SGHNT and YYREEE (reference sequence). The ends lost 4 bases at V and 5 bases at J; junction bases unmatched: 3. CDR3 length: 13 amino acids.

The rearrangement uses TRBV7-9 and TRBJ2-7; a possible D gene is TRBD1 (6 bases). The V gene's germline CDR1 is SEHNR and CDR2 FQNEAQ (reference sequence). The CDR3 covers 15 residues. The V end was cut by 1 base, the J end by 3 bases, with 13 bases between. The CDR3 protein is CASSLEGRGVYEQYF. For the CDR3, the DNA is TGTGCCAGCAGCTTAGAGGGCAGGGGAGTCTACGAGCAGTACTTC.

The chain recombines TRBV23-1 with TRBJ1-5, with D unclear. TRBV23-1 is designated an ORF whose function remains uncertain. This CDR3 has 18 residues. The V end was cut by 0 bases, the J end by 0 bases, with 15 bases between. The CDR3 nucleotides are TGCGCCAGCAGTCAATCGCGGCCCAGGAGCCTTAGCAATCAGCCCCAGCATTTT. This translates into CASSQSRPRSLSNQPQHF.

A word on this clone: Distinct nucleotide sequences in the sample also encode this CDR3. This sequence joins TRBV9 and TRBJ1-2, with 8 bases aligning to TRBD1. V lost 0 bases, J lost 4 bases, and 2 bases stayed unmatched. The CDR3 runs 14 residues. Germline lookup yields CDR1 SGDLS and CDR2 YYNGEE. The CDR3 nucleotides read TGTGCCAGCAGCGTAGCAGGGGGCTCCTATGGCTACACCTTC. Translation gives CASSVAGGSYGYTF. The whole variable domain, remainder taken from reference TRBV9 and TRBJ1-2, is DSGVTQTPKHLITATGQRVTLRCSPRSGDLSVYWYQQSLDQGLQFLIQYYNGEERAKGNILERFSAQQFPDLHSELNLSSLELGDSALYFCASSVAGGSYGYTFGSGTRLTVV.

The chain recombines TRBV30 with TRBJ1-4; D ambiguous. This CDR3 is 15 amino acids long. V shed 3 bases and J shed 6 bases, with 17 bases lying between them. Germline V gene lookup returns CDR1 GTSNPN and CDR2 SVGIG (reference sequence). CDR3 in DNA: TGTGCCTGGAGCGACCTCCGGGGTGGAGATGAAAAACTGTTTTTT. Translating gives CAWSDLRGGDEKLFF.

This rearrangement joins TRBV29-1 to TRBJ2-1; 9 nucleotides agree with TRBD1. The J segment lost 4 bases and the V segment lost 0 bases, leaving 7 bases of the junction unmatched. Germline V gives CDR1 SQVTM, CDR2 ANQGSEA. CDR3 length: 16 amino acids. As DNA, the CDR3 is TGCAGCGTTGAAGACTTACAGGGGGCGCGTTACAATGAGCAGTTCTTC. This gives the protein CSVEDLQGARYNEQFF.

This chain connects TRBV13 to TRBJ2-1; no clear D gene. This CDR3 contains 16 residues. Germline V gene data show CDR1 as PRHDT and CDR2 as FYEKMQ (reference sequence). V was shortened by 6 bases and J by 3 bases, with 18 bases between the two germline ends. As DNA, the CDR3 is TGTGCCAGCAGTTTATCCGAGTTACCAGACTACAATGAGCAGTTCTTC. It translates to CASSLSELPDYNEQFF.

V usage is TRBV4-3 and J usage is TRBJ1-4; D gene ambiguous. The CDR3 covers 16 residues. Germline CDR1 is LGHNA and CDR2 is YSLEER. With 0 bases removed from V and 7 bases from J, the gap between germline ends came to 15 bases. The CDR3 reads CASSQDVQAGGEKLFF. CDR3 coding DNA: TGCGCCAGCAGCCAAGATGTTCAGGCAGGAGGTGAAAAACTGTTTTTT.

This sequence joins TRBV6-1 and TRBJ2-7; TRBD1 matches at 9 bases. After removal of 4 bases from V and 3 bases from J, the junction contained 10 bases not matched to a gene. The CDR3 extends over 16 amino acids. The germline gives CDR1 MNHNS, CDR2 SASEGT. For the CDR3, the DNA is TGTGCCAGCAGTGTCAGGGGGACAGGGTATAACTACGAGCAGTACTTC. Its protein is CASSVRGTGYNYEQYF.

The chain links TRBV7-9 to TRBJ2-2; 12 nucleotides agree with TRBD2. The CDR3 covers 17 residues. In germline, CDR1 is SEHNR, CDR2 FQNEAQ (reference sequence). With V trimmed by 5 bases and J by 3 bases, 7 bases remained unmatched. This chain's CDR3 is CASSPSPSGGDTGELFF. The CDR3 coding sequence is TGTGCCAGCAGCCCAAGTCCTAGCGGGGGGGACACCGGGGAGCTGTTTTTT.

The rearrangement uses TRBV10-1 and TRBJ1-1; TRBD1 matches 9 bases. The CDR3 covers 16 residues. CDR1 and CDR2 from the germline V gene are WNHNN and SYGVQD (reference sequence). V was clipped by 4 bases and J by 2 bases; unmatched bases: 8. This chain's CDR3 is CASSGPRGQGNTEAFF. The CDR3 region has the DNA TGCGCCAGCAGTGGCCCTAGGGGACAGGGCAACACTGAAGCTTTCTTT.

To note about this clone: In the same sample, other DNA sequences code for this CDR3. V gene TRBV6-5 combines with J gene TRBJ2-1; D not resolved. Between the trimmed V and J ends, which lost 2 bases and 8 bases, there was a span of 4 bases. Looked up from germline, CDR1 is MNHEY and CDR2 is SVGAGI. There are 11 residues in the CDR3. The CDR3 DNA is TGTGCCAGCAGTTACCTCGATGAGCAGTTCTTC. Protein sequence: CASSYLDEQFF.